This T cell receptor (beta chain) was captured by sequencing in a study of blood T cell repertoires in COVID-19. Study-wide context: Acute and convalescent COVID-19 samples came from the United States, Italy and Spain.

The authors' processing: From reference gene primer amplification, estimates of nucleated cell counts were derived. Method: immunoSEQ multiplex PCR; TCRdb's copy keeps in-frame clones and lacks some. V and J calls and clone size are as listed in that table; D and trimming were resolved from the DNA. This table holds hundreds of thousands of clones, around 90% found once. Each participant's cohort was designated according to participant-reported clinical history. Germline CDR1 and CDR2: SEHNR and FQNEAQ (reference sequence). The length of the CDR3 is 15 residues. The V segment lost 5 bases and the J segment 4 bases; nucleotides outside the gene matches: 5.

The source material was PBMCs or T cells enriched from blood (not recorded which). The V gene is TRBV7-9, the J gene TRBJ2-5; 12 positions agree with TRBD2. The source is a middle-aged woman with acute COVID-19. The DNA for the CDR3 is TGTGCCAGCAGCCTACTAGCGGGGGGTCGAGAGACCCAGTACTTC. It encodes CASSLLAGGRETQYF. Drawing the rest from reference TRBV7-9 and TRBJ2-5, the complete variable domain is DTGVSQNPRHKITKRGQNVTFRCDPISEHNRLYWYRQTLGQGPEFLTYFQNEAQLEKSRLLSDRFSAERPKGSFSTLEIQRTEQGDSAMYLCASSLLAGGRETQYFGPGTRLLVL.